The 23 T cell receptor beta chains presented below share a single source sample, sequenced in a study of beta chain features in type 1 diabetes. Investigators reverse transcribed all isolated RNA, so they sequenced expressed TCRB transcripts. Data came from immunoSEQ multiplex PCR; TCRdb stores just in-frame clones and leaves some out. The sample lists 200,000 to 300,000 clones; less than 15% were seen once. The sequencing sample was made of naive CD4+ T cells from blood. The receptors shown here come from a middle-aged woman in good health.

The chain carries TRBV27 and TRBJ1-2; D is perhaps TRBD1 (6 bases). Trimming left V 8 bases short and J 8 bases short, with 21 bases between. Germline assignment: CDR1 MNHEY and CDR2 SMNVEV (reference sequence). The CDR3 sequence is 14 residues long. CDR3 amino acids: CASETPGALRGYTF. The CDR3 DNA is TGTGCCAGCGAAACTCCAGGGGCTTTGCGCGGCTACACCTTC.

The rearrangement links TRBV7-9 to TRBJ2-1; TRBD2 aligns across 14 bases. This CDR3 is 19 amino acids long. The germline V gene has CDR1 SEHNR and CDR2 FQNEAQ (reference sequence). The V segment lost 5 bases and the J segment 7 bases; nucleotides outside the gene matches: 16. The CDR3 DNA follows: TGTGCCAGCAGCAAACACCCGGGACTAGCGGGGGCAACAGGGAATGAGCAGTTCTTC. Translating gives CASSKHPGLAGATGNEQFF.

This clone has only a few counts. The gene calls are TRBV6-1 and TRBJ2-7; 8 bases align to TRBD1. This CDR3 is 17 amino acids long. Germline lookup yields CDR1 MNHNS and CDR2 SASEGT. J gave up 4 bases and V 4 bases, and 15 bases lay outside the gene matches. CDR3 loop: CASSGIGAGGGRYEQYF. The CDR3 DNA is TGTGCCAGCAGTGGAATCGGGGCAGGGGGCGGCCGATACGAGCAGTACTTC.

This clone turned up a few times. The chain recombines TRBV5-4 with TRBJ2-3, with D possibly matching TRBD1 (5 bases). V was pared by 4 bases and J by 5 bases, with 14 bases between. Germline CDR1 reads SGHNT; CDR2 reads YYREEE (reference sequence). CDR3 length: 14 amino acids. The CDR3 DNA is TGTGCCAGCAGCCTTGACAGAAACGGAGATACGCAGTATTTT. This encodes CASSLDRNGDTQYF.

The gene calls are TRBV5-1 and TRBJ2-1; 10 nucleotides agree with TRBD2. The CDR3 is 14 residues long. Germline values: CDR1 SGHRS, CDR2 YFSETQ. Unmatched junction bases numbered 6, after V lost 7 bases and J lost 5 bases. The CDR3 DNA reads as TGCGCCAGCCAGACTAGCGGGCCACACAATGAGCAGTTCTTC. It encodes CASQTSGPHNEQFF.

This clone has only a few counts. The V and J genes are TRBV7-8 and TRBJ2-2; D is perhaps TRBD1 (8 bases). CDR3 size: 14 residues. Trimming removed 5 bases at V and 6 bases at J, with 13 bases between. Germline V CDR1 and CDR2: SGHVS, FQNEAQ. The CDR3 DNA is TGTGCCAGCAGCCGGACAGGGAGGGCCGGGGAGCTGTTTTTT. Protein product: CASSRTGRAGELFF.

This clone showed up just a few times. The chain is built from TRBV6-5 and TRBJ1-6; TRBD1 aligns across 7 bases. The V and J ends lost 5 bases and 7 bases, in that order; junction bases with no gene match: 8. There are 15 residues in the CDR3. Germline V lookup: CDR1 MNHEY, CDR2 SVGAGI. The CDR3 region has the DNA TGTGCCAGCAGTCCACGGGACAGAACAAATTCACCCCTCCACTTT. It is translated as CASSPRDRTNSPLHF.

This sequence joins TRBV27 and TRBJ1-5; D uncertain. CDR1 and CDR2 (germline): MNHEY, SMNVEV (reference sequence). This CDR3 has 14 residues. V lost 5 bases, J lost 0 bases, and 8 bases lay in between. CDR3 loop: CASSTRDSNQPQHF. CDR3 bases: TGTGCCAGCAGTACGAGGGATAGCAATCAGCCCCAGCATTTT.

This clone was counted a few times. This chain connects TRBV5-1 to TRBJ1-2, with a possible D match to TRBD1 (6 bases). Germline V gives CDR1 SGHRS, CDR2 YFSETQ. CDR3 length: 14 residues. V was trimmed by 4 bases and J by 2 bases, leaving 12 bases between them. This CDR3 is CASSPGHQNYGYTF. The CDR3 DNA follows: TGCGCCAGCAGCCCGGGACACCAAAACTATGGCTACACCTTC.

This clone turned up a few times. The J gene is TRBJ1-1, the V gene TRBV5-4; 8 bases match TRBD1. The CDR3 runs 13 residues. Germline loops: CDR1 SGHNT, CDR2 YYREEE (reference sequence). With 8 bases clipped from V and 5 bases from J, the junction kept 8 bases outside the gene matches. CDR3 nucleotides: TGTGCCAGTAGACAGGGGTGGGAGACTGAAGCTTTCTTT. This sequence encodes CASRQGWETEAFF.

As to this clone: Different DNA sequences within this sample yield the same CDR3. The CDR3, as DNA: TGCGCCAGCAGTCTAGCGGGGAGCACAGATACGCAGTATTTT. Its translation is CASSLAGSTDTQYF. This rearrangement joins TRBV5-1 to TRBJ2-3; TRBD2 aligns across 9 bases. V gave up 5 bases and J gave up 0 bases; unmatched junction bases: 1. The germline V gene has CDR1 SGHRS and CDR2 YFSETQ. The CDR3 is 14 residues long.

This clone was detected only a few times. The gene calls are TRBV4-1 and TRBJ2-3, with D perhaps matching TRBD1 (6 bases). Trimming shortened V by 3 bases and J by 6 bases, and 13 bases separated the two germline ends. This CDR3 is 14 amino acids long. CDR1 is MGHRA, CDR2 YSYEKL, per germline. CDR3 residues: CASSQGPTGDTQYF. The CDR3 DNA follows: TGCGCCAGCAGCCAGGGCCCCACAGGGGATACGCAGTATTTT.

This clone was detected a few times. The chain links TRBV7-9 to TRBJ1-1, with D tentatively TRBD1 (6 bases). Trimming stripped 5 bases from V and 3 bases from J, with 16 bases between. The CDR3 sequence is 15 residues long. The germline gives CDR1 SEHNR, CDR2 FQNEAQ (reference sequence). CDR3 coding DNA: TGTGCCAGCAGCAAGCCCCGGGACAAGGACACTGAAGCTTTCTTT. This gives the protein CASSKPRDKDTEAFF.

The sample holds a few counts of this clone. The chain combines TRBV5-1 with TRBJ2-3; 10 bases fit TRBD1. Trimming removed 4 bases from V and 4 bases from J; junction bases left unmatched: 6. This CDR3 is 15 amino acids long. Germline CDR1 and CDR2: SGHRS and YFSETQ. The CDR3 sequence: CASSASTGGPDTQYF. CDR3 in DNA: TGCGCCAGCAGCGCCTCGACAGGGGGCCCAGATACGCAGTATTTT.

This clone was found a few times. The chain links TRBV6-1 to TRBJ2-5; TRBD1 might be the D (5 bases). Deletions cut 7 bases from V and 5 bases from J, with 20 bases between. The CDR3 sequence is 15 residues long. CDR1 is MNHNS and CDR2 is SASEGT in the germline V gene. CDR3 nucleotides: TGTGCCAGCACCAAAGAACCACAGGTCGTGGAGACCCAGTACTTC. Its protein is CASTKEPQVVETQYF.

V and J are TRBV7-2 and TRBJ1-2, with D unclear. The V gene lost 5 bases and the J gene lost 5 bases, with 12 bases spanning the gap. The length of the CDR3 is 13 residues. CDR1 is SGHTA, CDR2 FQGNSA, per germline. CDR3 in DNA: TGTGCCAGCAGCAGACAAGCAGATTATGGCTACACCTTC. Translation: CASSRQADYGYTF.

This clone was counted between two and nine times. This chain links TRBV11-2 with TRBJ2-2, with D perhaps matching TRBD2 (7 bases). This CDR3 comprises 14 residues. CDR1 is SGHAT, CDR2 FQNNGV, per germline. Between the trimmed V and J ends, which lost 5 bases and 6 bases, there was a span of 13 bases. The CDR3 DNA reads TGTGCCAGCAGCGAACAGGGAGGGGCCGGGGAGCTGTTTTTT. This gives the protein CASSEQGGAGELFF.

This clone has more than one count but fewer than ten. CDR3 nucleotide sequence: TGTGCCAGCCGTCGGCCGGGCGAACTAGGAAGTGGGGAGACCCAGTACTTC. Amino acid sequence: CASRRPGELGSGETQYF. J is TRBJ2-5 and V is TRBV7-9; perhaps TRBD2 as D (5 bases). The CDR3 sequence is 17 residues long. V lost 8 bases to trimming and J lost 5 bases, with 27 bases between them. Looked up from germline, CDR1 is SEHNR and CDR2 is FQNEAQ (reference sequence).

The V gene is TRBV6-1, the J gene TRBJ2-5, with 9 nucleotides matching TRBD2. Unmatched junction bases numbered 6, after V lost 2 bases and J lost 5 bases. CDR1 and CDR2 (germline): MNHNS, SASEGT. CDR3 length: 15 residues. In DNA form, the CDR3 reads TGTGCCAGCAGTGAACAGGCGGGGGGGCAGGAGACCCAGTACTTC. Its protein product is CASSEQAGGQETQYF.

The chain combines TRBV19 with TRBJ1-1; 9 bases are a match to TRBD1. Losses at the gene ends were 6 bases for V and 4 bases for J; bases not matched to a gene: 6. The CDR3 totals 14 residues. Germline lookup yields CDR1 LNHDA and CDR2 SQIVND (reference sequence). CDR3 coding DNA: TGTGCCAGTAGCACACAGGGGGCCGGCACTGAAGCTTTCTTT. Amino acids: CASSTQGAGTEAFF.

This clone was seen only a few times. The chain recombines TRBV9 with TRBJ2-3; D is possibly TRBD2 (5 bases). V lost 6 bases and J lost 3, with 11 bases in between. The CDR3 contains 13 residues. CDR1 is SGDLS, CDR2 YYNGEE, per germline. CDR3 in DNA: TGTGCCAGCACCCCCCGGGGAACAGATACGCAGTATTTT. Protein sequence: CASTPRGTDTQYF. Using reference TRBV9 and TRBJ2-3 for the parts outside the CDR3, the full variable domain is DSGVTQTPKHLITATGQRVTLRCSPRSGDLSVYWYQQSLDQGLQFLIQYYNGEERAKGNILERFSAQQFPDLHSELNLSSLELGDSALYFCASTPRGTDTQYFGPGTRLTVL.

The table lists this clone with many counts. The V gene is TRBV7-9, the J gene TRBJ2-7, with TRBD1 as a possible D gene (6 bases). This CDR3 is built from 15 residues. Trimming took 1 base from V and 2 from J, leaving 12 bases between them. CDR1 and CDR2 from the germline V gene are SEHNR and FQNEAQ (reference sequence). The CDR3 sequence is CASSLGKGEAYEQYF. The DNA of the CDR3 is TGTGCCAGCAGCTTAGGGAAGGGGGAAGCCTACGAGCAGTACTTC.

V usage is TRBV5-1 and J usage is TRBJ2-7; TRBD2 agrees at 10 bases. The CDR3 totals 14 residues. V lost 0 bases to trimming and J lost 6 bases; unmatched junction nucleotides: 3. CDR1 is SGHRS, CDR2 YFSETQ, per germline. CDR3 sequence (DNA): TGCGCCAGCAGCTTGGAGCGGGGGGGTGGCGAGCAGTACTTC. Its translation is CASSLERGGGEQYF.